This T cell receptor (beta chain) was captured by sequencing in a study of cytomegalovirus exposure and HLA in healthy donors. Primers: 60 Vbeta forward and 13 Jbeta reverse. Only in-frame clones appear in the TCRdb table, and some are missing; sequencing was by immunoSEQ multiplex PCR. Altogether some 150,000 clones are present, approximately 79% being singletons, with the ten largest covering under 8%. At the time of sampling, donors were nominally healthy, though unrecorded immune exposures were likely. Findings and caveats of the study: HLA restriction was apparent for most CMV-associated TCR beta chains in a later analysis. Per a later analysis, HLA-associated TCR beta chains showed more clonal expansion than other, equally common TCR beta chains. Follow-up analysis seemed to connect common viral pathogens with several of the most significant clusters identified.

CDR1 ENHRY and CDR2 SYGVKD come from the germline V gene. V was pared by 4 bases and J by 8 bases, with 14 bases between. The CDR3 loop spans 14 amino acids. This clone was observed a handful of times. Antigen unknown. This chain connects TRBV10-3 to TRBJ1-4, with a tentative D call TRBD1 (6 bases). Source material: PBMCs. The clonotype comes from a woman aged 45-65 years in good health and CMV-seropositive. CDR3 sequence reads: CAISGRGPGEKLFF. CDR3 nucleotide sequence: TGTGCCATCAGTGGCAGGGGCCCAGGGGAAAAACTGTTTTTT.